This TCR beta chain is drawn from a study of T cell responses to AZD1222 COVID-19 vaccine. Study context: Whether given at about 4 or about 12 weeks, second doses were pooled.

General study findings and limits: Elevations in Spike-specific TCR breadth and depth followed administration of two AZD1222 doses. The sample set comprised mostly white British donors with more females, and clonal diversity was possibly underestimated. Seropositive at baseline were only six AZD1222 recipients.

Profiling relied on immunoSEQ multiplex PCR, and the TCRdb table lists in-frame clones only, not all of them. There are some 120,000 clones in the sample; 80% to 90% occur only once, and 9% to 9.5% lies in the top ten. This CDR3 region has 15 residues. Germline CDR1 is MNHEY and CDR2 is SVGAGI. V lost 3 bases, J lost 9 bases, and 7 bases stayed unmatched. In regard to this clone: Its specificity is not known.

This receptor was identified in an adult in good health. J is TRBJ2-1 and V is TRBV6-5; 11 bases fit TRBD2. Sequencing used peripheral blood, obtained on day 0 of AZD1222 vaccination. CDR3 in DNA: TGTGCCAGCAGTTATCTAGCGGGAGGAGTCGCTGAGCAGTTCTTC. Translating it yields CASSYLAGGVAEQFF.